This T cell receptor (beta chain) derives from a study of blood T cell repertoires in COVID-19. The V end lost 2 bases, the J end lost 0 bases, and 11 bases lay between the germline ends. This CDR3 is 14 amino acids long. Germline V gene lookup returns CDR1 SQVTM and CDR2 ANQGSEA. Only in-frame clones appear in the TCRdb table, and some are missing; sequencing was by immunoSEQ multiplex PCR. Among approximately 240,000 clones listed, 87% were seen once. The sequencing sample was made of PBMCs or T cells enriched from blood (not recorded which). The sequence came from a woman between 25 and 40 years old with acute COVID-19. This chain uses TRBV29-1 with TRBJ2-7; maybe TRBD1 (5 bases). CDR3 loop: CSVERTPGSYEQYF. The DNA of the CDR3 is TGCAGCGTTGAAAGGACACCCGGCTCCTACGAGCAGTACTTC.